Only one count was recorded for the clone carrying this T cell receptor beta chain. Its antigen is as yet unknown. This sample is part of a study of PD-1 blockade in classical Hodgkin lymphoma. Generated by immunoSEQ multiplex PCR, the TCRdb table keeps only in-frame clones and is missing some. The repertoire holds 80,000 to 95,000 clones, with over 80% as singletons. General observations from the study: Diminished baseline TCR diversity has been reported in newly diagnosed patients relative to healthy donors. The CD4+ diversity rise by C4D1 was clearest in complete responders.

Germline-derived CDR1 and CDR2 are SGHTA and FQGNSA. The CDR3 consists of 15 residues. V dropped 0 bases and J dropped 8; count of bases not matched to a gene: 4. The time point denotes: cycle 4 day 1 (C4D1), after 6 weeks of nivolumab. Relapses following autologous stem cell transplantation were seen in all patients, with brentuximab vedotin exposure varying. Relapsed/refractory classical Hodgkin lymphoma patients had complete, partial or progressive responses. The chain has TRBV7-2 and TRBJ1-2; 12 nucleotides align to TRBD1. Sequencing was performed on peripheral blood mononuclear cells (PBMCs), taken before the fourth cycle of nivolumab. This clonotype was sampled from a human donor with classical Hodgkin lymphoma. CDR3 bases: TGTGCCAGCAGCTTAGCCGGGACAGGGGGCGTCGGCTACACCTTC. Its translation: CASSLAGTGGVGYTF.